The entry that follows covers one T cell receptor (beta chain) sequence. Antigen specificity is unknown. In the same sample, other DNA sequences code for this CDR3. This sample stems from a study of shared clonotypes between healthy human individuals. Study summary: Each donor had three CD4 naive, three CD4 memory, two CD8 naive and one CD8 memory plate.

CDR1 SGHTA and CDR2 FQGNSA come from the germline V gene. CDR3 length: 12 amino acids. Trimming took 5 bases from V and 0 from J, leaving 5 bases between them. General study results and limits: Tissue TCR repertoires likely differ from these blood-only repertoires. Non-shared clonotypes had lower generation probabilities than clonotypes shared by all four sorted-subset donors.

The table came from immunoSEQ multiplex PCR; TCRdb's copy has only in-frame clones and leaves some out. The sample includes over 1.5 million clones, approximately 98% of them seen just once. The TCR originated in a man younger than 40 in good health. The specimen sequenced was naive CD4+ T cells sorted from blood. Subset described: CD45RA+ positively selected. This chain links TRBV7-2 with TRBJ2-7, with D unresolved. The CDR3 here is CASSPNSYEQYF. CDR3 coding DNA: TGTGCCAGCAGCCCCAACTCCTACGAGCAGTACTTC.